These 9 T cell receptor beta chains came from one sample sequenced in a study of control samples from healthy donors and cancer patients (dated by TCRdb to the early 2020s). Library preparation was by the immunoSEQ multiplex PCR assay. TCRdb re-hosts the immuneACCESS table, in-frame sequences only. Its copies lack some clones; in the studies checked, an unresolved V gene accounts for under half of them, and the cause for the rest is not known. Across this sample there are 93,000 or so clones, with 75% to 90% seen only once. 15% to 20% of the sample goes to the ten largest clones. The sample was PBMCs. These receptor sequences come from a man aged 55-75 years with lung cancer.

This clone has a handful of counts. J is TRBJ2-6 and V is TRBV7-9, with D maybe TRBD1 (5 bases). The CDR3 is 14 residues long. CDR1 and CDR2 (germline): SEHNR, FQNEAQ (reference sequence). V lost 6 bases and J lost 1, with 7 bases in between. Here the CDR3 reads CASRPGSGANVLTF. The DNA for the CDR3 is TGTGCCAGCAGACCAGGGTCTGGGGCCAACGTCCTGACTTTC.

The gene calls are TRBV24-1 and TRBJ2-5; a weak D match, TRBD1 (7 bases). V was clipped by 2 bases and J by 4 bases, with 13 bases between them. Per germline, CDR1 KGHDR and CDR2 SFDVKD. This CDR3 comprises 15 residues. The DNA of the CDR3 is TGTGCCACCAGTGATTCGCAGGGGGGAGCAGAGACCCAGTACTTC. It translates to CATSDSQGGAETQYF.

The CDR3 DNA reads TGTGCCAGCAGACCTAGCGGGGGCCCCTCCTACGAGCAGTACGTC. Its translation: CASRPSGGPSYEQYV. J is TRBJ2-7 and V is TRBV6-5; 10 positions agree with TRBD2. The CDR3 sequence is 15 residues long. Looked up from germline, CDR1 is MNHEY and CDR2 is SVGAGI. The V and J ends lost 6 bases and 0 bases, in that order; junction bases with no gene match: 5.

This chain links TRBV10-3 with TRBJ2-5; TRBD1 matches 10 bases. CDR1 and CDR2 from the germline V gene are ENHRY and SYGVKD. The junction had 9 bases not matched to a gene; V was cut back by 3 bases and J by 5 bases. The CDR3 is 16 amino acids. The CDR3 DNA is TGTGCCATCAGTGAAACTCCGGGACAGGGGCCGGAGACCCAGTACTTC. This gives the protein CAISETPGQGPETQYF.

The chain links TRBV5-4 to TRBJ1-1, with D hard to call. This CDR3 is built from 16 residues. CDR1 is SGHNT and CDR2 is YYREEE in the germline V gene (reference sequence). The V and J ends lost 3 bases and 0 bases respectively, with 15 bases between them. The CDR3 sequence is CASSWRAGNLNTEAFF. CDR3 DNA sequence: TGTGCCAGCAGCTGGAGGGCGGGAAACTTGAACACTGAAGCTTTCTTT. The variable domain in full, completed from reference TRBV5-4 and TRBJ1-1, reads ETGVTQSPTHLIKTRGQQVTLRCSSQSGHNTVSWYQQALGQGPQFIFQYYREEENGRGNFPPRFSGLQFPNYSSELNVNALELDDSALYLCASSWRAGNLNTEAFFGQGTRLTVV.

The CDR3, as DNA: TGTGCCAGCAGCTTGGTGGCATCCTATGGCTACACCTTC. Protein sequence: CASSLVASYGYTF. V usage is TRBV5-4 and J usage is TRBJ1-2; D unresolved. V was clipped by 0 bases and J by 4 bases, with 7 bases between them. The CDR3 spans 13 residues. CDR1 and CDR2 from the germline V gene are SGHNT and YYREEE (reference sequence).

The chain carries TRBV30 and TRBJ2-5, with D hard to call. The CDR3 contains 14 residues. Between the trimmed V and J ends, which lost 1 base and 4 bases, there was a span of 13 bases. From germline, CDR1 is GTSNPN and CDR2 SVGIG (reference sequence). The CDR3, as DNA: TGTGCCTGGAGTGCATCAGTAAGACGAGAGACCCAGTACTTC. Its protein is CAWSASVRRETQYF.

The sample holds one count of this clone. The V gene is TRBV6-6, the J gene TRBJ1-2; TRBD1 might be the D (5 bases). This CDR3 region has 16 residues. With 6 bases removed from V and 1 base from J, the gap between germline ends came to 18 bases. Germline lookup yields CDR1 MNHNY and CDR2 SVGAGI (reference sequence). The CDR3 DNA reads TGTGCCAGCAGCCTACCTCGGACGGGGGTTAACTATGGCTACACCTTC. Translation gives CASSLPRTGVNYGYTF.

This clone was found a few times. The chain links TRBV10-1 to TRBJ1-2; 8 bases align to TRBD1. The CDR3 totals 15 residues. Germline V gene sequence: CDR1 WNHNN, CDR2 SYGVQD (reference sequence). The J segment lost 6 bases and the V segment lost 3 bases, leaving 9 bases of the junction unmatched. The chain's CDR3 is CASSDLAGGRDGYTF. In DNA form, the CDR3 reads TGCGCCAGCAGTGATTTGGCAGGGGGCAGGGATGGCTACACCTTC.